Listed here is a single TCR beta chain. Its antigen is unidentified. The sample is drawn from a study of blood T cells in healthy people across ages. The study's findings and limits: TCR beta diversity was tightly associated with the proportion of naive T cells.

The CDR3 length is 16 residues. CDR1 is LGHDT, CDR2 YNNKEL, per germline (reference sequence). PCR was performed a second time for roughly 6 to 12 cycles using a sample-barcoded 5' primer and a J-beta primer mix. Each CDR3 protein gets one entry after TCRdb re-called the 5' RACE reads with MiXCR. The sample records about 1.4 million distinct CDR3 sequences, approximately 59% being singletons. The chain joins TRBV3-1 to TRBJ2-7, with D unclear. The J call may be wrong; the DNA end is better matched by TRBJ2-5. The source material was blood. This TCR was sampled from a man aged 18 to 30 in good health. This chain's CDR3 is CASSLTWTVGQETQYF. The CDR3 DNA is TGTGCCAGCAGCCTGACATGGACCGTCGGCCAAGAGACCCAGTACTTC.